These 22 T cell receptor beta chains share one sample of origin, sequenced in a study of T cells after yellow fever vaccination. TCRdb called the 5' RACE reads again in MiXCR, with one record for every CDR3 protein. The sample carries 250,000 to 300,000 distinct CDR3 sequences, roughly 9% recorded once. The sequenced sample was CD4+ T cells sorted from PBMCs, obtained 5 days after the yellow fever booster vaccination. These receptors all come from a man younger than 30 who received the YFV17D yellow fever vaccine.

CDR3 sequence (DNA): TGTGCCAGCTCAGAACGCCCGCTGAATAATTCACCCCTCCACTTT. Translation gives CASSERPLNNSPLHF. The gene calls are TRBV18 and TRBJ1-6; no clear D gene. CDR1 is KGHSH, CDR2 LQKENI, per germline. The CDR3 has 15 residues. V shed 5 bases and J shed 5 bases, with 13 bases lying between them.

This clonotype was counted only a few times. The V call is TRBV25-1, the J call TRBJ2-7, with unresolved D. V was shortened by 3 bases and J by 2 bases, with 14 bases between the two germline ends. Germline V gene sequence: CDR1 MGHDK, CDR2 SYGVNS. This CDR3 comprises 15 residues. Here the CDR3 DNA reads TGTGCCAGCAGTGACCTCGGGTTCTCAGCCTACGAGCAGTACTTC. It specifies CASSDLGFSAYEQYF.

This clonotype has at least ten counts. The chain links TRBV5-1 to TRBJ2-7; 8 bases map to TRBD1. CDR1 is SGHRS and CDR2 is YFSETQ in the germline V gene. The CDR3 is made up of 14 amino acids. V trimming: 4 bases; J trimming: 0 bases; junction bases outside the gene matches: 3. The CDR3 spells CASSLTGASYEQYV. Here the CDR3 DNA reads TGCGCCAGCAGCCTGACAGGGGCCTCCTACGAGCAGTACGTC.

This chain uses TRBV5-1 with TRBJ2-7; D is uncertain. There are 13 residues in the CDR3. Germline V gives CDR1 SGHRS, CDR2 YFSETQ. The germline V and J ends were trimmed by 7 bases and 0 bases, with 11 bases remaining between them. The CDR3 DNA is TGCGCCAGCGGTACCCAGAGCTCCTACGAGCAGTACTTC. The encoded protein is CASGTQSSYEQYF.

This clonotype came up many times. One junction end does not reproduce the germline sequence, and a read error may be involved. The chain employs TRBV12-3 or TRBV12-4 and TRBJ2-2; weak D call: TRBD2 (6 bases). The CDR3 has 15 amino acids. CDR3 coding DNA: TGTGCCAGCAGATTAGCGGAGCGGAACACCGGGGAGCTGTTTTTT. Translating it yields CASRLAERNTGELFF.

The genes are TRBV6-2 or TRBV6-3 and TRBJ2-3; the match to TRBD1 covers 8 bases. The CDR3 is 16 residues long. Trimming removed 6 bases from V and 3 bases from J; junction bases left unmatched: 11. Germline V gene data show CDR1 as MNHEY and CDR2 as SVGEGT. The CDR3 region has the DNA TGTGCCAGCAGCCAACAGGGGGTAAGAGGGACAGATACGCAGTATTTT. This codes for CASSQQGVRGTDTQYF.

This clonotype was found a few times. V is TRBV12-3 or TRBV12-4 and J is TRBJ1-2; unclear D gene. Trimming removed 6 bases at V and 7 bases at J, with 18 bases between. This CDR3 has 14 residues. CDR3 protein: CASRSTEAPTGYTF. The CDR3 DNA sequence: TGTGCCAGCAGGAGCACGGAGGCCCCTACTGGCTACACCTTC.

This clonotype was counted only a few times. The chain recombines TRBV6-1 with TRBJ1-2; no definite D call. CDR1 MNHNS and CDR2 SASEGT come from the germline V gene. This CDR3 contains 15 residues. Trimming took off 5 bases at V and 4 bases at J, with 17 bases between the two ends. CDR3 sequence: CASSWAGTSGYGYTF. For the CDR3, the DNA is TGTGCCAGCAGTTGGGCGGGAACCAGTGGCTATGGCTACACCTTC.

The chain couples TRBV20-1 to TRBJ1-4; D gene uncertain. CDR1 and CDR2 (germline): DFQATT, SNEGSKA (reference sequence). Trimming took off 6 bases at V and 0 bases at J, with 8 bases between the two ends. This CDR3 is 13 amino acids long. CDR3 nucleotide sequence: TGCAGTGCAAGTTTGGCAACTAATGAAAAACTGTTTTTT. Protein product: CSASLATNEKLFF.

This clonotype came up many times. The chain combines TRBV7-8 with TRBJ1-2; D is possibly TRBD1 (6 bases). Germline V gene lookup returns CDR1 SGHVS and CDR2 FQNEAQ. V was shortened by 2 bases and J by 2 bases, with 9 bases between the two germline ends. The CDR3 runs 14 residues. The CDR3: CASSLQGPNYGYTF. CDR3 nucleotide sequence: TGTGCCAGCAGCTTACAGGGGCCCAACTATGGCTACACCTTC. The full variable domain, rest sourced from reference TRBV7-8 and TRBJ1-2, is GAGVSQSPRYKVAKRGQDVALRCDPISGHVSLFWYQQALGQGPEFLTYFQNEAQLDKSGLPSDRFFAERPEGSVSTLKIQRTQQEDSAVYLCASSLQGPNYGYTFGSGTRLTVV.

This clonotype was counted ten times or more. The V call is TRBV5-1, the J call TRBJ1-1; D is unresolved. CDR3 length equals 13 residues. Trimming removed 5 bases at V and 1 base at J, with 9 bases between. Germline-derived CDR1 and CDR2 are SGHRS and YFSETQ. CDR3 sequence: CASSEAGNTEAFF. As DNA, the CDR3 is TGCGCCAGCAGTGAGGCCGGGAACACTGAAGCTTTCTTT.

This clonotype was observed a few times. V gene TRBV29-1 combines with J gene TRBJ1-2; possible D gene TRBD1, 5 bases. Germline CDR1 reads SQVTM; CDR2 reads ANQGSEA. This CDR3 is 11 amino acids long. V lost 6 bases and J 4 bases, leaving 9 bases between the germline ends. The CDR3 loop is CSVGQGYGYTF. For the CDR3, the DNA is TGCAGCGTCGGACAAGGCTATGGCTACACCTTC.

This chain uses TRBV4-1 with TRBJ2-3; 12 nucleotides agree with TRBD2. J lost 0 bases, V lost 4 bases, and 8 bases had no gene match. Germline CDR1 and CDR2: MGHRA and YSYEKL. The CDR3 totals 18 residues. The CDR3 protein is CASSPRTSGDSSTDTQYF. In DNA, the CDR3 is TGCGCCAGCAGCCCCAGGACTAGCGGGGACTCTAGCACAGATACGCAGTATTTT.

This clonotype was detected ten times or more. The chain combines TRBV4-1 with TRBJ2-7; TRBD2 might be the D (5 bases). The CDR3 runs 15 residues. Per germline, CDR1 MGHRA and CDR2 YSYEKL. Trimming took off 1 base at V and 2 bases at J, with 12 bases between the two ends. The chain's CDR3 is CASSQGASSAYEQYF. As DNA, the CDR3 is TGCGCCAGCAGCCAAGGCGCTAGCTCGGCCTACGAGCAGTACTTC.

The table lists this clonotype with a few counts. CDR3 region: CASSQSGTGEYF. The CDR3 bases are TGCGCCAGCAGCCAATCCGGGACAGGCGAGTACTTC. This sequence joins TRBV4-1 and TRBJ2-5, with 8 bases aligning to TRBD1. CDR1 is MGHRA, CDR2 YSYEKL, per germline. Trimming took 2 bases from V and 12 from J; bases not matched to a gene: 5. The CDR3 has 12 residues.

This clonotype came up a few times. The chain carries TRBV29-1 and TRBJ2-2, with D perhaps matching TRBD2 (5 bases). The CDR3 runs 15 residues. Trimming removed 7 bases from V and 3 bases from J, with 18 bases in between. Per the germline V gene, CDR1 is SQVTM and CDR2 is ANQGSEA. CDR3 DNA sequence: TGCAGCGCTGTCGGGCTAGCCCGGGACACCGGGGAGCTGTTTTTT. This sequence encodes CSAVGLARDTGELFF.

There are a few counts of this clonotype. The gene calls are TRBV13 and TRBJ2-1; no firm D call. CDR3 length: 14 residues. V gave up 3 bases and J gave up 12 bases, with 18 bases separating them. CDR1 PRHDT and CDR2 FYEKMQ come from the germline V gene (reference sequence). CDR3 in amino acids: CASSLPQASSVQFF. The CDR3 nucleotides read TGTGCCAGCAGCTTGCCCCAGGCCAGCAGCGTGCAGTTCTTC.

This clonotype was found many times. The V gene is TRBV15, the J gene TRBJ2-5; maybe TRBD2 (6 bases). V was cut by 1 base and J by 6 bases, with 12 bases left in between. Germline values: CDR1 LNHNV, CDR2 YYDKDF (reference sequence). CDR3 size: 14 residues. In nucleotides, the CDR3 is TGTGCCACCAGCAGAGTCGGGGGTCTGAAGACCCAGTACTTC. Translated: CATSRVGGLKTQYF.

This clonotype occurred many times. The V and J genes are TRBV11-2 and TRBJ2-1; a possible D gene is TRBD1 (6 bases). The CDR3 is made up of 16 amino acids. V was pared by 4 bases and J by 12 bases, with 25 bases between. Germline CDR1 and CDR2: SGHAT and FQNNGV. CDR3 nucleotides: TGTGCCAGCAGCTCGGCCGGGACATCAACCGGTCGGGGGCAGTTCTTC. Translated, it gives CASSSAGTSTGRGQFF.

The rearrangement joins TRBV25-1 to TRBJ1-2; weak D call: TRBD1 (6 bases). The germline V gene has CDR1 MGHDK and CDR2 SYGVNS. This CDR3 has 15 amino acids. Trimming left V 3 bases short and J 8 bases short, with 19 bases between. The CDR3 protein is CASSEGAGKPRGYTF. CDR3 in DNA: TGTGCCAGCAGTGAGGGGGCAGGGAAGCCGCGCGGCTACACCTTC.

A few counts support this clonotype. This chain joins TRBV12-3 or TRBV12-4 and TRBJ1-2; no definite D call. There are 15 residues in the CDR3. V was clipped by 5 bases and J by 4 bases, with 17 bases between them. The CDR3 spells CASSMTARLSYGYTF. The CDR3 coding sequence is TGTGCCAGCAGTATGACCGCGCGGTTAAGCTATGGCTACACCTTC.

The chain is built from TRBV28 and TRBJ2-7, with 16 nucleotides matching TRBD2. V was pared by 5 bases and J by 7 bases, with 11 bases of the junction left unmatched. Germline V lookup: CDR1 MDHEN, CDR2 SYDVKM. The CDR3 is 17 residues long. The CDR3 DNA reads as TGTGCCAGCAGTCCGTCCGGGACTAGCGGGGGGGCGGGAGAGCAGTACGTC. Amino acid sequence: CASSPSGTSGGAGEQYV.